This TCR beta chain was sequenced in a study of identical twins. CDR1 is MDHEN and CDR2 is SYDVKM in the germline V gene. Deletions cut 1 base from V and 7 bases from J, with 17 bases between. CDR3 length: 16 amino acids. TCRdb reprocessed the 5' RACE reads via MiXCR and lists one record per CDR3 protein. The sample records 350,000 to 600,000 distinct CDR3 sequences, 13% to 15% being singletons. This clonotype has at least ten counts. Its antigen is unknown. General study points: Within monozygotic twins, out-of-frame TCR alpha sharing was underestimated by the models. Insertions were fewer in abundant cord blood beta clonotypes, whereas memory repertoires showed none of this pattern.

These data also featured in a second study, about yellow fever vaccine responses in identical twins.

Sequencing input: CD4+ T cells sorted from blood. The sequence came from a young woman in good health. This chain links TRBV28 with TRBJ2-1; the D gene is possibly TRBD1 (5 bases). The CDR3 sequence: CASSLSGQGGLNEQFF. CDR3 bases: TGTGCCAGCAGTTTATCGGGTCAGGGTGGCCTGAATGAGCAGTTCTTC.